These T cell receptor beta chains were read from a single sample in a study of T cells in Graves' hyperthyroidism and ophthalmopathy. TCRdb called the multiplex PCR reads again in MiXCR, with one record for every CDR3 protein. The table records over 700,000 distinct CDR3 sequences, approximately 18% of them present only once. The sequenced material came from blood. The receptors come from a woman aged 50 to 60 with Graves' hyperthyroidism that later progressed to Graves' ophthalmopathy. Each CDR3 is given with its conserved first and last residue. The D gene is left open where the match is weak. Only some rows state a clone size, as once, few, many or a class for expanded clones.

V	D	J	size	CDR3	DNA
TRBV4-1	NA	TRBJ1-1	few	CASSQRTQNTEAFF	TGCGCCAGCAGCCAAAGGACGCAGAACACTGAAGCTTTCTTT
TRBV10-3	TRBD1	TRBJ2-1	few	CAISEPGQGRNEQFF	TGTGCCATCAGTGAGCCGGGACAGGGGAGGAATGAGCAGTTCTTC
TRBV11-2	NA	TRBJ1-2	many	CASSLARGTNYGYTF	TGTGCCAGCAGCTTAGCCCGGGGAACTAACTATGGCTACACCTTC
TRBV3-1	NA	TRBJ1-1	NA	CASSQAWGTTEAFF	TGTGCCAGCAGCCAAGCGTGGGGAACAACTGAAGCTTTCTTT
TRBV3-1	TRBD2	TRBJ2-3	many	CASSRRLARDTQYF	TGTGCCAGCAGCCGACGACTAGCAAGAGATACGCAGTATTTT
TRBV2	TRBD2	TRBJ2-7	many	CASRETSGAYEQYF	TGTGCCAGCAGGGAGACTAGCGGGGCTTACGAGCAGTACTTC
TRBV7-2	NA	TRBJ1-2	few	CASSPPESGYTF	TGTGCCAGCAGCCCCCCGGAATCCGGCTACACCTTC
TRBV2	TRBD1	TRBJ2-1	few	CASSEHPSWTGKIYNEQFF	TGTGCCAGCAGTGAACACCCTAGCTGGACAGGGAAGATCTACAATGAGCAGTTCTTC
TRBV19	TRBD1	TRBJ1-2	few	CASWSAGGYYGYTF	TGTGCCAGTTGGTCCGCAGGGGGTTACTATGGCTACACCTTC
TRBV19	NA	TRBJ1-1	few	CASSISTGPHTEAFF	TGTGCCAGTAGTATATCCACAGGGCCCCACACTGAAGCTTTCTTT
TRBV6-1	TRBD1	TRBJ1-5	few	CASSREDRGGQPQHF	TGTGCCAGCAGTCGGGAGGACAGGGGCGGTCAGCCCCAGCATTTT
TRBV7-7	NA	TRBJ2-1	few	CASSQALATNNEQFF	TGTGCTAGCAGCCAAGCCCTAGCGACCAACAATGAGCAGTTCTTC